The entry below gives a single TCR beta chain sequence along with its context. The sample originates from a study of blood T cell repertoires in COVID-19. Generated by immunoSEQ multiplex PCR, the TCRdb table keeps only in-frame clones and is missing some. The data show under 300,000 clones, more than 75% seen once. Trimming cost V 6 bases and J 0 bases; bases outside gene matches: 4. The CDR3 has 14 residues. Germline-derived CDR1 and CDR2 are MDHEN and SYDVKM. This TCR was sampled from a woman aged 60-75 years in a cohort exposed to, infected with or recovered from COVID-19 (not recorded which). The sample was PBMCs or T cells enriched from blood (not recorded which). The chain is built from TRBV28 and TRBJ1-1; 7 bases are a match to TRBD1. CDR3 DNA: TGTGCCAGCAGCCCGGGACAGCTGAACACTGAAGCTTTCTTT. Protein: CASSPGQLNTEAFF. The full variable domain, with the rest looked up from reference TRBV28 and TRBJ1-1, is DVKVTQSSRYLVKRTGEKVFLECVQDMDHENMFWYRQDPGLGLRLIYFSYDVKMKEKGDIPEGYSVSREKKERFSLILESASTNQTSMYLCASSPGQLNTEAFFGQGTRLTVV.